These T cell receptor beta chains were read from a single sample in a study of blood T cell repertoires in COVID-19. Repertoires were generated with immunoSEQ multiplex PCR, while TCRdb's copy carries only in-frame clones and drops some. The sample holds some 320,000 clones, 80% to 90% seen once. The sample was peripheral blood. The receptors derive from a woman aged 50 to 60 who had recovered from COVID-19. Both conserved end residues are trimmed from each CDR3.

v_call,cdr3_aa
TRBV5-4,ASSWGGGNEQF
TRBV30,AWTTGATNYGYT
TRBV18,ASSLDTDDLMGYT
TRBV4-3,ASSQGLAGGTDTQY
TRBV7-3,ASSSGLTSSTDTQY
TRBV4-3,ASSQVRINGMSNEQF
TRBV10-3,AISESEGNTGELF
TRBV18,ASSRQGLAYGYT
TRBV12-3/TRBV12-4,ASSPTRPGLF
TRBV11-3,ASSYTTGDSYEQY
TRBV27,ASTVRELTYEQY
TRBV27,ASSLSLRNTDTQY
TRBV19,ATRNPSSYNSPLH
TRBV9,ASSRDREEQY
TRBV3-1/TRBV3-2,ASSQDRTWGTIY
TRBV6-5,AGELAIGTDTQY
TRBV19,ASSTTAYSNQPQH
TRBV6-5,ASSLEGNNQPQH
TRBV7-2,ASSHSGRAGYEQF
TRBV7-8,ASSLAGLEAF
TRBV2,ASSEPDRQTPTLTSVSGANVLT
TRBV5-5,ASSSPAGGNTGELF
TRBV27,ASSSPRDRVHGYT
TRBV7-2,ASSLVAAGGSQF
TRBV11-2,ASSFLGSETQY
TRBV18,ASSPGQHQETQY
TRBV28,ASSLPAGDNEQF
TRBV5-6,ASSPLAGGPPDTQY
TRBV7-2,ASSSGQYAEAF
TRBV2,ASRIGAGSYNEQF
TRBV7-3,ASSLAGGPQHEQF
TRBV7-2,ASSYWGAITQY
TRBV9,ASSAGNTEAF
TRBV3-1/TRBV3-2,ASRTSGSVDTQY
TRBV10-3,AISGSGNQPQH
TRBV7-2,ASSLTGLVLDEQF
TRBV28,ASINQGSNTEAF
TRBV28,ASRQVTNSPLH
TRBV6-2/TRBV6-3,ASSYRDTYEQY
TRBV28,ASSLTQAADTEAF
TRBV25-1,ASSESKGREDTDTQY
TRBV30,AWNEGTTMNTEAF
TRBV28,ASRAGGPDTQY
TRBV28,ASSFRPRTTKETQY
TRBV28,ASNGGETWKNTEAF
TRBV28,ASSLWGQGFNEQF
TRBV10-2,ASLDWFYAEAF
TRBV19,ASAAGTSSPLH
TRBV28,ASSSLGGANIQY